This record covers a single T cell receptor (beta chain). In the source study's methods: Reference gene primers were amplified, and this amplification served to estimate nucleated cell counts. Generated by immunoSEQ multiplex PCR, the TCRdb table keeps only in-frame clones and is missing some. Clonal size and the V and J genes are those of that table, whereas D and trimming came from the DNA. The sample consists of about 410,000 clones, 86% of them appearing once. With 3 bases clipped from V and 9 bases from J, the junction kept 12 bases outside the gene matches. This CDR3 has 17 amino acids. CDR1 is LNHDA and CDR2 is SQIVND in the germline V gene (reference sequence). This specimen comes from a study of blood T cell repertoires in COVID-19. Study information: The analysed material was cDNA or gDNA that came from T cells, B-cell-depleted T cells, or PBMCs.

The TCR comes from a woman aged 30 to 39 with active or convalescent COVID-19. The chain carries TRBV19 and TRBJ1-6; TRBD1 matches at 9 bases. Sequences were obtained from peripheral blood. The CDR3 protein is CASSILRTGDFASPLHF. Here the CDR3 DNA reads TGTGCCAGTAGTATCTTGAGGACAGGGGATTTTGCTTCACCCCTCCACTTT.